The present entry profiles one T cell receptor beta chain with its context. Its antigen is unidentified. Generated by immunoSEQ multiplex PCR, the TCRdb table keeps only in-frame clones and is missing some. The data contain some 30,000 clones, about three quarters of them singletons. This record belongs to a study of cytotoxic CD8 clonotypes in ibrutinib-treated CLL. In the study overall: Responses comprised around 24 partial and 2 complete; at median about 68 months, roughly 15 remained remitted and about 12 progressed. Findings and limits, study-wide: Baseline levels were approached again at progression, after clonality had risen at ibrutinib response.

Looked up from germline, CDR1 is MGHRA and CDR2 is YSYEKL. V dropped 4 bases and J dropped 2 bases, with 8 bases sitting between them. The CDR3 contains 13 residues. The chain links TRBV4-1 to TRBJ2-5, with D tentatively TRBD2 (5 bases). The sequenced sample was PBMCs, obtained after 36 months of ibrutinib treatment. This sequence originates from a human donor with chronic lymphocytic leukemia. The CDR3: CASSLRGQETQYF. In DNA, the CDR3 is TGCGCCAGCAGCCTCCGGGGTCAAGAGACCCAGTACTTC.